These 3 T cell receptor beta chains were all obtained from the same sample, sequenced in a study of control samples from healthy donors and cancer patients. Profiled with immunoSEQ multiplex PCR; TCRdb holds only in-frame clones, not every one. The sample shows roughly 130,000 clones, more than 80% of them seen only once. The sequenced material came from blood. The receptors shown here come from a man between 18 and 35 years old in good health.

This rearrangement joins TRBV24-1 to TRBJ2-1; no reliable D call. The germline V gene has CDR1 KGHDR and CDR2 SFDVKD. CDR3 length: 13 amino acids. V lost 5 bases and J lost 5, with 9 bases in between. The CDR3 nucleotides read TGTGCCACCAGTGCCCCGTACGACAATGAGCAGTTCTTC. This sequence encodes CATSAPYDNEQFF.

The CDR3 loop reads CASSYPTGHGYTF. DNA for the CDR3: TGTGCCAGCAGTTACCCTACAGGGCATGGCTACACCTTC. V and J are TRBV6-2 or TRBV6-3 and TRBJ1-2; maybe TRBD1 (6 bases). V lost 2 bases, J lost 6 bases, and 10 bases lay in between. Germline values: CDR1 MNHEY, CDR2 SVGEGT. The CDR3 consists of 13 residues.

The chain recombines TRBV28 with TRBJ1-4, with D tentatively TRBD1 (6 bases). The CDR3 contains 16 residues. Germline V gene data show CDR1 as MDHEN and CDR2 as SYDVKM. The V end was cut by 5 bases, the J end by 5 bases, with 18 bases between. CDR3 nucleotide sequence: TGTGCCAGCAGTATAAAGGAGGACAGTTTAAATGAAAAACTGTTTTTT. Encoded protein: CASSIKEDSLNEKLFF. The full variable domain, rest sourced from reference TRBV28 and TRBJ1-4, is DVKVTQSSRYLVKRTGEKVFLECVQDMDHENMFWYRQDPGLGLRLIYFSYDVKMKEKGDIPEGYSVSREKKERFSLILESASTNQTSMYLCASSIKEDSLNEKLFFGSGTQLSVL.